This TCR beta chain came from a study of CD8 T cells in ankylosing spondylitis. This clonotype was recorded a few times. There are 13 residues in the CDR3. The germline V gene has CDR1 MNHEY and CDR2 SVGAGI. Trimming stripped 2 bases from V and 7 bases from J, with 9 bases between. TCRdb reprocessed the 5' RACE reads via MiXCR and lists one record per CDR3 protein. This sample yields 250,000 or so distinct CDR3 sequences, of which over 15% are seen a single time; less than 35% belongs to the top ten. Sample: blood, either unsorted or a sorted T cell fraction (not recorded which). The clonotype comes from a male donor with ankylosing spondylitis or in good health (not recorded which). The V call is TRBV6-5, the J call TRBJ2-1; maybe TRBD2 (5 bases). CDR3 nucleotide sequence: TGTGCCAGCAGTTACGCTTCGGGAAATGAGCAGTTCTTC. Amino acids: CASSYASGNEQFF.